The following is a TCR beta chain sequence with its context. This sample was included in a study of control samples from healthy donors and cancer patients. This CDR3 has 17 residues. In germline, CDR1 is SGHAT, CDR2 FQNNGV. Trimming removed 1 base from V and 1 base from J, with 13 bases in between. TCRdb's table, derived via immunoSEQ multiplex PCR, lists solely in-frame clones and lacks some. The data contain 95,000 to 130,000 clones, more than 75% of them singletons. The sequenced sample consisted of blood. The TCR sequence derives from a woman in her seventies in good health. The V and J genes are TRBV11-2 and TRBJ2-2; D is possibly TRBD2 (6 bases). The CDR3 sequence is CASSLVRGAGNTGELFF. The CDR3 nucleotides read TGTGCCAGCAGCTTAGTGCGCGGGGCAGGGAACACCGGGGAGCTGTTTTTT.